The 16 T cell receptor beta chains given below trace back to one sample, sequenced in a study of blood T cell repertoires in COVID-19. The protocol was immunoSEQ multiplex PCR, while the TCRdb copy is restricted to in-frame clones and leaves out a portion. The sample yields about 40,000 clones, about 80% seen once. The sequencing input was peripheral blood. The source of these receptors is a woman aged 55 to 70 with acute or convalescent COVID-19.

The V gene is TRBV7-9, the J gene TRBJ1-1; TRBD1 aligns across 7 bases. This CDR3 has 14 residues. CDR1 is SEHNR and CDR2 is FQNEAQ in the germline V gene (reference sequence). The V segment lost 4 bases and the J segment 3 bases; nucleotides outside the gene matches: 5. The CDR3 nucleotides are TGTGCCAGCAGCTCGCAGGGGGTGGACACTGAAGCTTTCTTT. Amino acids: CASSSQGVDTEAFF.

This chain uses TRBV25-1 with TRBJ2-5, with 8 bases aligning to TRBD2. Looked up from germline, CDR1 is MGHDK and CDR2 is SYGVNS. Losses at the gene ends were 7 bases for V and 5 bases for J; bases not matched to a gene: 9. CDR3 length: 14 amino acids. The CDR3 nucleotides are TGTGCCAGCACCCAATCGGGGGGGCTGGAGACCCAGTACTTC. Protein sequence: CASTQSGGLETQYF.

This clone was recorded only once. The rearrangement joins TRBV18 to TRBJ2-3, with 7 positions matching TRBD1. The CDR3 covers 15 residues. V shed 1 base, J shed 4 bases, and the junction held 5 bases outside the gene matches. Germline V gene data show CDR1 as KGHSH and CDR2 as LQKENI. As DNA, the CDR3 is TGTGCCAGCTCACCACTTAGGGGGCCTGCAGATACGCAGTATTTT. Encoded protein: CASSPLRGPADTQYF.

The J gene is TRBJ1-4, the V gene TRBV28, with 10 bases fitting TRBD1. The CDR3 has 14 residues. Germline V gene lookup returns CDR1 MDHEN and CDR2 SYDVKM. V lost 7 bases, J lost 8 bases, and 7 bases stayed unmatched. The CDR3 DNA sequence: TGTGCCAGCAACTCCGACAGGGGGCGAGAAAAACTGTTTTTT. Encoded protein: CASNSDRGREKLFF.

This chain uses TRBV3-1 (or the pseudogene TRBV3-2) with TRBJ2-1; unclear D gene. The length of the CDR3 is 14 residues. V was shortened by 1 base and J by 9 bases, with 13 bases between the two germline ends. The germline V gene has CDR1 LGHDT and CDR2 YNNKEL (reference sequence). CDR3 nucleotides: TGTGCCAGCAGCCAAGTTTCGGTGAGGCGTGAGCAGTTCTTC. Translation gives CASSQVSVRREQFF.

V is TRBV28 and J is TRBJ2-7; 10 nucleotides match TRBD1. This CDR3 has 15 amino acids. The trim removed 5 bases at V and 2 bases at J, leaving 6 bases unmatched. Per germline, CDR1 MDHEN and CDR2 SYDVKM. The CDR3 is CASSIGQGGPYEQYF. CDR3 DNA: TGTGCCAGCAGTATTGGACAGGGGGGCCCCTACGAGCAGTACTTC.

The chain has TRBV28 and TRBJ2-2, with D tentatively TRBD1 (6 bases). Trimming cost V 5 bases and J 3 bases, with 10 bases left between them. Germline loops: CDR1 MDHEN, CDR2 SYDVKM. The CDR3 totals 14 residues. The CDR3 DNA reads TGTGCCAGCAGTACCACAGGGTACACCGGGGAGCTGTTTTTT. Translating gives CASSTTGYTGELFF.

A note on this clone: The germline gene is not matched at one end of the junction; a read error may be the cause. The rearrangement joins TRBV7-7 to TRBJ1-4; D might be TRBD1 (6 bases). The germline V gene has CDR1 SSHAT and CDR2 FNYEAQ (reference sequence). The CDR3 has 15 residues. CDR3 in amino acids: CASSLHGTPNEKLFF. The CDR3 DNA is TGTGCTAGCAGCCTCCATGGGACACCCAATGAAAAACTGTTTTTT.

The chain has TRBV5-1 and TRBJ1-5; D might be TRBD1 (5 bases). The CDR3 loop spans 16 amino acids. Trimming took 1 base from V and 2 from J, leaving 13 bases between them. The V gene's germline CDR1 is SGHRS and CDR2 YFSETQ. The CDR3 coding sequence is TGCGCCAGCAGCTTGTGGGGCGTTGAGGGCAATCAGCCCCAGCATTTT. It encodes CASSLWGVEGNQPQHF.

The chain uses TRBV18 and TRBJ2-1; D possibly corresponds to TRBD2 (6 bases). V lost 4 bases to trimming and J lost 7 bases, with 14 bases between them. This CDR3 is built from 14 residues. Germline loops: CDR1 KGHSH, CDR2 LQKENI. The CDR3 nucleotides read TGTGCCAGCTCACGCGGGACCCCGGGGAATGAGCAGTTCTTC. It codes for CASSRGTPGNEQFF.

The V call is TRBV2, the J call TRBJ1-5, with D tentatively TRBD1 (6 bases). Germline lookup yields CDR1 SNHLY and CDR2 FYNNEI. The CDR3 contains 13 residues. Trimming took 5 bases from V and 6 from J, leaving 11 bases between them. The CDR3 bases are TGTGCCAGCAGTACAAGGGGGATTCAGCCCCAGCATTTT. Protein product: CASSTRGIQPQHF.

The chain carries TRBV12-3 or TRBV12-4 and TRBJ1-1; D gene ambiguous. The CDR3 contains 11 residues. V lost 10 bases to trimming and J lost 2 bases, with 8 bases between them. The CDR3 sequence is CATSGNTEAFF. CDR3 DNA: TGTGCCACCAGCGGTAACACTGAAGCTTTCTTT.

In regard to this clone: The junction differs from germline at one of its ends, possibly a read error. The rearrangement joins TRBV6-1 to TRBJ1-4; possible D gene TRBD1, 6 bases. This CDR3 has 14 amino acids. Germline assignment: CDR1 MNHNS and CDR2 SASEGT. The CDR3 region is CASSDGTTYEKLFF. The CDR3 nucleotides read TGTGCCAGCAGTGACGGGACAACTTATGAAAAACTGTTTTTT.

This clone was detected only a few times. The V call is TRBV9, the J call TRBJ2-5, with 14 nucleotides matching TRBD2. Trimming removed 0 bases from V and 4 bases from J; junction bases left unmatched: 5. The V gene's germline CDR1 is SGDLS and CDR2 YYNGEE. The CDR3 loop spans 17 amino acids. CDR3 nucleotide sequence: TGTGCCAGCAGCGTAGGACTAGCGGGAGGGCCGGGAGAGACCCAGTACTTC. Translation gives CASSVGLAGGPGETQYF. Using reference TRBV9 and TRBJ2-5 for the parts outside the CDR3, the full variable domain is DSGVTQTPKHLITATGQRVTLRCSPRSGDLSVYWYQQSLDQGLQFLIQYYNGEERAKGNILERFSAQQFPDLHSELNLSSLELGDSALYFCASSVGLAGGPGETQYFGPGTRLLVL.

CDR3 in amino acids: CASSTMGQGYGYTF. The DNA for the CDR3 is TGTGCCAGTAGTACGATGGGACAGGGCTATGGCTACACCTTC. The chain links TRBV19 to TRBJ1-2; 9 nucleotides match TRBD1. Per germline, CDR1 LNHDA and CDR2 SQIVND (reference sequence). Trimming removed 4 bases from V and 4 bases from J; junction bases left unmatched: 4. The CDR3 consists of 14 residues.

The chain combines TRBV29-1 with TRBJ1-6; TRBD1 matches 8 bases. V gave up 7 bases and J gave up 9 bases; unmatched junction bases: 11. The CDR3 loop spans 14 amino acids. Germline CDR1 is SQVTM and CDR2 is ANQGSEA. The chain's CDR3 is CSAKDRGEGSPLHF. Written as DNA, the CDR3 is TGCAGCGCCAAAGACAGGGGAGAGGGTTCACCCCTCCACTTT.